The present T cell receptor (beta chain) was sequenced within a study of cytomegalovirus exposure and HLA in healthy donors. Findings of the study overall: Indistinguishable V segments, including TRBV6-2 and TRBV6-3, were excluded.

PCR employed 60 Vbeta and 13 Jbeta primers. Here immunoSEQ multiplex PCR was the method, and the copy in TCRdb shows in-frame clones only, minus some. The sample comprises 150,000 to 200,000 clones, 75% of which are singletons, and roughly 3% rests with the top ten. A note on this clone: Its antigen is unknown.

With 4 bases removed from V and 6 bases from J, the gap between germline ends came to 10 bases. CDR1 and CDR2 (germline): SEHNR, FQNEAQ (reference sequence). This CDR3 has 13 amino acids. Sequencing was done on a sample of PBMCs. This chain connects TRBV7-9 to TRBJ1-5; D is unclear. The clonotype was recovered from a woman between 45 and 65 years old in good health and CMV-seropositive. The CDR3 sequence: CASSYTVGQPQHF. The CDR3 region has the DNA TGTGCCAGCAGCTACACAGTGGGTCAGCCCCAGCATTTT.